This T cell receptor (beta chain) stems from a study of T cells after yellow fever vaccination. About the study: Preparation of fractions with low cell numbers was performed using SMART-Seq v4 Ultra Low Input.

This clonotype has more than one count but fewer than ten. Its antigen remains unidentified. The CDR3 is made up of 12 amino acids. The germline gives CDR1 LGHNT, CDR2 FRNRAP. V lost 3 bases and J 5 bases, leaving 7 bases between the germline ends. Study results and caveats: Peak timing came faster in the weaker secondary response, day 5 versus 15. After the booster, roughly 96% of CD4 and 88% of CD8 primary-response clones were re-detected.

Conversion of TCR transcripts into cDNA relied on 5'RACE template switching, which added a universal primer site and UMIs. TCRdb redid the calling of the 5' RACE reads with MiXCR, one entry per CDR3 protein. The sample records 500,000 to 650,000 distinct CDR3 sequences, 9% to 15% being singletons. This sequence was found in a man under 40 who received the YFV17D yellow fever vaccine. The specimen comprised PBMCs, sampled on the day of the yellow fever booster vaccination. V and J are TRBV12-5 and TRBJ2-5; the D is unclear. CDR3 sequence reads: CASGFGLETQYF. The CDR3 region has the DNA TGTGCTAGTGGTTTCGGGCTGGAGACCCAGTACTTC.